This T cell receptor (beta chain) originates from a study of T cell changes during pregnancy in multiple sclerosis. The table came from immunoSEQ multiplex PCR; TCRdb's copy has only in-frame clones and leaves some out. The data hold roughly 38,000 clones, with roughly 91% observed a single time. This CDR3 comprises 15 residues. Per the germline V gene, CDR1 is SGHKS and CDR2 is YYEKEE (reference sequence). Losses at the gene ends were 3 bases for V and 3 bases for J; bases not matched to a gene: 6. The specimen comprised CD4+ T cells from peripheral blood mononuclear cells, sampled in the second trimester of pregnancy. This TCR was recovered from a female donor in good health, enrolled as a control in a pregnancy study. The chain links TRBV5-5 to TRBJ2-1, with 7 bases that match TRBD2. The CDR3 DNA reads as TGTGCCAGCAGCTCCGGACTAGTCGACTACAATGAGCAGTTCTTC. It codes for CASSSGLVDYNEQFF.